A single sample is the source of the 20 T cell receptor beta chains below, sequenced in a study of shared clonotypes between healthy human individuals. Naive CD8 cells lacked CD45RO, underwent positive selection for CCR7 and left out terminally differentiated effector memory CD45RA+ cells. The method was immunoSEQ multiplex PCR; TCRdb's version includes in-frame clones alone and lacks a portion of them. Here the sample spans about 2.2 million clones, 93% being singletons. The sequenced sample was naive CD8+ T cells from PBMCs. All receptors come from a young man in good health. Some clones in this sample may be carry-over from other donors' samples.

This clone was seen only once. The CDR3 region is CATSSGASFGYTF. The CDR3 coding sequence is TGCGCCACTAGTAGCGGGGCGTCGTTCGGCTACACCTTC. The chain employs TRBV10-1 and TRBJ1-2, with D possibly matching TRBD1 (5 bases). Between the trimmed V and J ends, which lost 10 bases and 8 bases, there was a span of 20 bases. This CDR3 is built from 13 residues. In germline, CDR1 is WNHNN, CDR2 SYGVQD (reference sequence).

CDR3 nucleotide sequence: TGTGCCAGCAGTGGGACAGTTTTTAATGAAAAACTGTTTTTT. Translated: CASSGTVFNEKLFF. This sequence joins TRBV2 and TRBJ1-4, with D tentatively TRBD1 (6 bases). V was trimmed by 4 bases and J by 4 bases, leaving 10 bases between them. CDR1 and CDR2 (germline): SNHLY, FYNNEI. The CDR3 runs 14 residues.

The chain uses TRBV5-4 and TRBJ1-1; maybe TRBD1 (5 bases). The CDR3 contains 14 residues. The V gene's germline CDR1 is SGHNT and CDR2 YYREEE (reference sequence). Trimming left V 4 bases short and J 4 bases short, with 14 bases between. DNA for the CDR3: TGTGCCAGCAGCCTAGTAGGGACCCCCACTGAAGCTTTCTTT. Translating gives CASSLVGTPTEAFF.

CDR3 loop: CASSSRTSGLSYEQYF. Written as DNA, the CDR3 is TGTGCCAGCAGCTCACGGACTAGCGGTCTCTCCTACGAGCAGTACTTC. This sequence joins TRBV5-6 and TRBJ2-7; the match to TRBD2 covers 10 bases. Germline CDR1 reads SGHDT; CDR2 reads YYEEEE. The length of the CDR3 is 16 residues. The trim removed 3 bases at V and 0 bases at J, leaving 6 bases unmatched.

This rearrangement joins TRBV28 to TRBJ1-1, with 8 bases lining up with TRBD1. Trimming at V came to 3 bases and at J to 4 bases, leaving 4 bases not matched to a gene. CDR1 and CDR2 from the germline V gene are MDHEN and SYDVKM. The CDR3 sequence is 14 residues long. The chain's CDR3 is CASSFETGATEAFF. The DNA of the CDR3 is TGTGCCAGCAGTTTTGAGACAGGGGCCACTGAAGCTTTCTTT.

The chain carries TRBV18 and TRBJ2-5; D possibly matches TRBD1 or TRBD2 (5 bases each). The length of the CDR3 is 15 residues. Germline-derived CDR1 and CDR2 are KGHSH and LQKENI. The V and J ends lost 2 bases and 3 bases respectively, with 13 bases between them. Here the CDR3 reads CASSPSGPGEETQYF. CDR3 coding DNA: TGTGCCAGCTCACCATCGGGGCCCGGCGAAGAGACCCAGTACTTC. Based on the CDR3 plus reference TRBV18 and TRBJ2-5, the full variable domain is NAGVMQNPRHLVRRRGQEARLRCSPMKGHSHVYWYRQLPEEGLKFMVYLQKENIIDESGMPKERFSAEFPKEGPSILRIQQVVRGDSAAYFCASSPSGPGEETQYFGPGTRLLVL.

This chain joins TRBV11-3 and TRBJ2-3; D may correspond to TRBD1 or TRBD2 (5 bases each). CDR3 size: 14 residues. Germline assignment: CDR1 SGHNT and CDR2 YENEEA. V gave up 4 bases and J gave up 6 bases, with 14 bases separating them. The DNA for the CDR3 is TGTGCCAGCAGCTCTTCCGGGGCGTCCGATACGCAGTATTTT. It is translated as CASSSSGASDTQYF.

This chain connects TRBV5-1 to TRBJ2-1; D is unclear. Per germline, CDR1 SGHRS and CDR2 YFSETQ. The V and J ends lost 0 bases and 3 bases respectively, with 13 bases between them. CDR3 length: 16 residues. CDR3 DNA: TGCGCCAGCAGCTTGGACCCCCGATCACTCTACAATGAGCAGTTCTTC. Encoded protein: CASSLDPRSLYNEQFF.

The chain joins TRBV9 to TRBJ2-1, with TRBD2 matching over 9 bases. V was pared by 0 bases and J by 8 bases, with 12 bases of the junction left unmatched. Germline V lookup: CDR1 SGDLS, CDR2 YYNGEE. The CDR3 sequence is 17 residues long. CDR3 sequence reads: CASSVDGREGLVYEQFF. DNA of the CDR3: TGTGCCAGCAGCGTAGACGGGCGGGAGGGCCTTGTGTATGAGCAGTTCTTC.

This chain links TRBV2 with TRBJ2-7, with a weak D call TRBD1 (5 bases). Germline V gene data show CDR1 as SNHLY and CDR2 as FYNNEI. The V end lost 6 bases, the J end lost 3 bases, and 9 bases lay between the germline ends. CDR3 length: 12 residues. The CDR3 region is CASRDKIYEQYF. The CDR3 DNA reads as TGTGCCAGCAGGGACAAAATCTACGAGCAGTACTTC.

J is TRBJ2-4 and V is TRBV7-9; no reliable D call. This CDR3 comprises 13 residues. Trimming removed 5 bases at V and 7 bases at J, with 12 bases between. CDR1 is SEHNR, CDR2 FQNEAQ, per germline (reference sequence). CDR3 nucleotides: TGTGCCAGCAGCCCGCTAACGCGGAACATTCAGTACTTC. Protein product: CASSPLTRNIQYF.

The chain combines TRBV6-5 with TRBJ2-5, with unresolved D. This CDR3 is 14 amino acids long. Trimming took off 2 bases at V and 2 bases at J, with 9 bases between the two ends. Per the germline V gene, CDR1 is MNHEY and CDR2 is SVGAGI. DNA of the CDR3: TGTGCCAGCAGTTACGTGTCTTCTCAAGAGACCCAGTACTTC. This translates into CASSYVSSQETQYF.

V is TRBV11-2 and J is TRBJ2-5; TRBD2 matches 8 bases. Germline CDR1 is SGHAT and CDR2 is FQNNGV. J was trimmed by 0 bases and V by 6 bases; bases with no gene match: 6. The CDR3 is 15 residues long. CDR3: CASRAGLVYQETQYF. The CDR3 DNA sequence: TGTGCCAGCAGAGCGGGACTAGTTTACCAAGAGACCCAGTACTTC.

This clone has a single count. The rearrangement links TRBV7-6 to TRBJ2-1; TRBD1 aligns across 8 bases. Per germline, CDR1 SGHVS and CDR2 FNYEAQ. The CDR3 is 15 residues long. V lost 5 bases and J lost 5; bases outside the gene matches: 8. The DNA for the CDR3 is TGTGCCAGCAGCCAAGACAGGGGTACCCACAATGAGCAGTTCTTC. Its protein is CASSQDRGTHNEQFF.

The chain combines TRBV19 with TRBJ2-5; TRBD1 might be the D (6 bases). The CDR3 covers 15 residues. From germline, CDR1 is LNHDA and CDR2 SQIVND (reference sequence). The germline V and J ends were trimmed by 1 base and 4 bases, with 13 bases remaining between them. Here the CDR3 DNA reads TGTGCCAGTAGTATAGTAGGACAGTTCGGAGAGACCCAGTACTTC. Protein product: CASSIVGQFGETQYF.

The chain links TRBV11-2 to TRBJ2-7; the D gene is possibly TRBD2 (6 bases). The CDR3 sequence is 13 residues long. Germline V gene lookup returns CDR1 SGHAT and CDR2 FQNNGV. Trimming left V 6 bases short and J 3 bases short, with 12 bases between. The chain's CDR3 is CASRDGTYYEQYF. The CDR3 nucleotides are TGTGCCAGCAGGGACGGGACTTACTACGAGCAGTACTTC.

The chain employs TRBV27 and TRBJ2-7; 14 nucleotides align to TRBD2. Germline CDR1 is MNHEY and CDR2 is SMNVEV (reference sequence). CDR3 length equals 16 residues. V lost 10 bases, J lost 2 bases, and 10 bases stayed unmatched. This CDR3 reads CATSGLAGVDPYEQYF. In DNA, the CDR3 is TGTGCCACCTCGGGACTAGCGGGAGTGGATCCCTACGAGCAGTACTTC.

The chain couples TRBV5-4 to TRBJ1-1; no definite D call. Deletions cut 4 bases from V and 8 bases from J, with 12 bases between. This CDR3 contains 12 residues. Per germline, CDR1 SGHNT and CDR2 YYREEE (reference sequence). CDR3 nucleotides: TGTGCCAGCAGCGACGGTGGGAGAGAAGCTTTCTTT. Translation: CASSDGGREAFF.

Of note for this clone: Other DNA sequences from this sample encode an identical CDR3 as well. This rearrangement joins TRBV5-6 to TRBJ2-7, with TRBD1 matching over 8 bases. V shed 4 bases and J 0 bases; nucleotides not matched to a gene: 0. Germline CDR1 is SGHDT and CDR2 is YYEEEE. The CDR3 consists of 13 residues. CDR3 DNA: TGTGCCAGCAGCCAGGGGGCCTCCTACGAGCAGTACTTC. Its translation is CASSQGASYEQYF.

This chain connects TRBV4-1 to TRBJ2-5; TRBD1 agrees at 7 bases. Near its end, the DNA agrees better with TRBJ2-7, so the J call may be wrong. CDR1 is MGHRA, CDR2 YSYEKL, per germline. The CDR3 consists of 13 residues. CDR3 loop: CASSRTTGREQYF. In DNA form, the CDR3 reads TGCGCCAGCAGCCGCACGACAGGGCGCGAGCAGTACTTC.